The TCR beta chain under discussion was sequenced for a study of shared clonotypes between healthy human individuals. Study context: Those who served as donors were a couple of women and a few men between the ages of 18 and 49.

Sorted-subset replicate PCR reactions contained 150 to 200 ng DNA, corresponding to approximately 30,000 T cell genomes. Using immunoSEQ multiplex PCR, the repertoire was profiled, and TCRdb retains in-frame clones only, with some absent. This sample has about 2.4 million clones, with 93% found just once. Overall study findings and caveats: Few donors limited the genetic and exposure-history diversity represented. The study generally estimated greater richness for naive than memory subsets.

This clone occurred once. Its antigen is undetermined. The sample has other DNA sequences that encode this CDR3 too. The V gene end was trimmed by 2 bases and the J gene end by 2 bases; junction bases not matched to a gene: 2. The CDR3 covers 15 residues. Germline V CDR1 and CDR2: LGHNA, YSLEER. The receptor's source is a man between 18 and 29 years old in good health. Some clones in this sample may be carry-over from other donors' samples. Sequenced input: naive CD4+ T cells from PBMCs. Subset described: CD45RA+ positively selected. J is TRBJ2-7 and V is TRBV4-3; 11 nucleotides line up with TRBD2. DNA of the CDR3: TGCGCCAGCAGCCAACTAGCGGGAGGAGCCTACGAGCAGTACTTC. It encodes CASSQLAGGAYEQYF.